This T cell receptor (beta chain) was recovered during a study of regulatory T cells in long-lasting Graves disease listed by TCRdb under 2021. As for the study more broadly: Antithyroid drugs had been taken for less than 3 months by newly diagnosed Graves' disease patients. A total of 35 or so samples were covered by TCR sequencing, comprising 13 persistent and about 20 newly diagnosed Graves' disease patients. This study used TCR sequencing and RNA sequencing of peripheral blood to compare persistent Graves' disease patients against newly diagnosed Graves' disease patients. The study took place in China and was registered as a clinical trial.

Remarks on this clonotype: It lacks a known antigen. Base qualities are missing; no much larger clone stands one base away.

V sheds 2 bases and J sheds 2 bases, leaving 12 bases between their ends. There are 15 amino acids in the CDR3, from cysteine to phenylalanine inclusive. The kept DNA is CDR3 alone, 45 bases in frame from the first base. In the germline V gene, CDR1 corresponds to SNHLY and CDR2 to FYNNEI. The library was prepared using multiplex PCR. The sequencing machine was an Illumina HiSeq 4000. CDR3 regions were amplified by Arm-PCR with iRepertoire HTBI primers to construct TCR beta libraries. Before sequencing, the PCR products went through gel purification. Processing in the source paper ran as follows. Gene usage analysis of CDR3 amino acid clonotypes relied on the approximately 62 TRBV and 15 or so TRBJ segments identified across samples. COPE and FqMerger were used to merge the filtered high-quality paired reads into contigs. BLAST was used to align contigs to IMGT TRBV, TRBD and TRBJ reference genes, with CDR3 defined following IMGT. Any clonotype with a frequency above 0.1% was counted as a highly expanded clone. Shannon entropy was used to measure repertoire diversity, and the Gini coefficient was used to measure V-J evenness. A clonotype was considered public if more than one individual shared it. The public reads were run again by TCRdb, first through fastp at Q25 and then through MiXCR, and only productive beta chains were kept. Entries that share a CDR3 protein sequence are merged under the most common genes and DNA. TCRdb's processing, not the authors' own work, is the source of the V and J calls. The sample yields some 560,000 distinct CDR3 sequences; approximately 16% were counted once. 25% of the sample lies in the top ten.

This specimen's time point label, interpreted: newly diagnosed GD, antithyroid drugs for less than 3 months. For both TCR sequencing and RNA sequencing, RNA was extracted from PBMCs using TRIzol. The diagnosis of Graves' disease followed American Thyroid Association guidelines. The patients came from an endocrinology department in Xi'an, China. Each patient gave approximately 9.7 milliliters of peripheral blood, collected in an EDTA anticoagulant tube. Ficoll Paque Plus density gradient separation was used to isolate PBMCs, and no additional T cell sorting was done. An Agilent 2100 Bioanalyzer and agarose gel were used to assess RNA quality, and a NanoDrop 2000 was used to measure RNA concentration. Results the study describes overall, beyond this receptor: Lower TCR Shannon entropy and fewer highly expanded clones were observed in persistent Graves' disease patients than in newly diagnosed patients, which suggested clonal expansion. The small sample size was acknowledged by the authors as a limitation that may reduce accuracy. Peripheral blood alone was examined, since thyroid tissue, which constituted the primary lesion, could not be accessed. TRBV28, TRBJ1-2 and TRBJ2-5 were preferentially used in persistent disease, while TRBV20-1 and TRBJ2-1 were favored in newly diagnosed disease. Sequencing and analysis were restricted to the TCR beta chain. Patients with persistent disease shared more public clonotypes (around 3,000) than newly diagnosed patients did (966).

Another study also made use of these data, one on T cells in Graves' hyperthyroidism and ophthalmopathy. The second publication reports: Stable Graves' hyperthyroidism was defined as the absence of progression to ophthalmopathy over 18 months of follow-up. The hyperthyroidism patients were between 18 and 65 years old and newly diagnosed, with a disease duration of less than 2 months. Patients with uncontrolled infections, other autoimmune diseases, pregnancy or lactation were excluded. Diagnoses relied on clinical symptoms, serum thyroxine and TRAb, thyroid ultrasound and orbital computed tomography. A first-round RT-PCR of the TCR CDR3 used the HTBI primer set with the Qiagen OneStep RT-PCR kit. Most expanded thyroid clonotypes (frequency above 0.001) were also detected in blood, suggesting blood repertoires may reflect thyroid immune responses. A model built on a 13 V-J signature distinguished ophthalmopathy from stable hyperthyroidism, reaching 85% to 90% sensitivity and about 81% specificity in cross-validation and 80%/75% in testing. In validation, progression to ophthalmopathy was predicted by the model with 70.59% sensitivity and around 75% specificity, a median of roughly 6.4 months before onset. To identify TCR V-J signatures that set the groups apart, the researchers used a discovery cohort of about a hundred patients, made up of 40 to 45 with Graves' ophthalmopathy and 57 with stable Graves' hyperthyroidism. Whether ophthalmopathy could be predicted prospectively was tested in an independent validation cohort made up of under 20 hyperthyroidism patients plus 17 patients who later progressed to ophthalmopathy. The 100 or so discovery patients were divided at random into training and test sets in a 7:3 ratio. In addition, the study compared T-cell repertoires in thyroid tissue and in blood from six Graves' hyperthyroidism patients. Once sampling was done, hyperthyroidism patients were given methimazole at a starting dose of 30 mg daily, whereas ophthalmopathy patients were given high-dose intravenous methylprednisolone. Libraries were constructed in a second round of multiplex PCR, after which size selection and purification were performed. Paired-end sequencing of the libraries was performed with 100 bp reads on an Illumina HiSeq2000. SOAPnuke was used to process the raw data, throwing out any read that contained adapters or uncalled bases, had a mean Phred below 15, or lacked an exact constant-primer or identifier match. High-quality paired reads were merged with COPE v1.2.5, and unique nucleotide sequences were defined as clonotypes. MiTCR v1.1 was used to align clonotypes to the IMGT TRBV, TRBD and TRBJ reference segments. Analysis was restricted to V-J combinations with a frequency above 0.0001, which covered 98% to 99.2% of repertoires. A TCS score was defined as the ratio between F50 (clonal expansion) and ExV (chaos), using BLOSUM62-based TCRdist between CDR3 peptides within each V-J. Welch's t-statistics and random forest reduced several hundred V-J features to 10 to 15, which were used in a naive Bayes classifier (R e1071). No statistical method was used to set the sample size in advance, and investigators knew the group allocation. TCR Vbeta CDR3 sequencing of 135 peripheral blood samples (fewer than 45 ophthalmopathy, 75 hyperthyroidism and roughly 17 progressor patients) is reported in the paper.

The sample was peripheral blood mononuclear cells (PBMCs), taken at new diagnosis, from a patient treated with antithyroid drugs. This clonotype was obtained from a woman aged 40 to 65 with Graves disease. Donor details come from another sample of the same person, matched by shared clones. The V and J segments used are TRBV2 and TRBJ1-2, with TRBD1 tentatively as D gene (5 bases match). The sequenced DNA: TGTGCCAGCAGTGAATATGGGGACTCCAACTATGGCTACACCTTC. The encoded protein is CASSEYGDSNYGYTF.